The entry below describes one T cell receptor beta chain. In its sample, this clone was seen a few times. No cognate antigen has been identified for it. No base quality values were provided; no much bigger clone lies one nucleotide off. This entry is derived from a study of T cell repertoires in ileal Crohn's disease (dated by TCRdb to the late 2010s). For context, the study as a whole: The median duration of disease was about 7.3 years, and at the time of surgery around 35% of patients were active smokers. Surgery was performed for a complication in all patients, with stricturing disease in approximately 60% and penetrating disease in 39%. Postoperative therapy was given to about half of the patients, with thiopurines administered to approximately twelve patients and anti-TNF agents administered to more than 15 patients. TCR repertoire analysis was done in 50 or so Crohn's disease patients from a prospective multicentre cohort. Running in parallel with the study was a multicentre cohort set up to find predictors of early endoscopic recurrence following ileocolonic resection. A Rutgeerts score higher than i0 was the definition used for endoscopic postoperative recurrence. A total of 170 or so mucosal samples from around 50 patients were sequenced, with samples obtained at several locations on the surgical specimen and at postoperative endoscopy. Here is what the overall study found, with its caveats: A significantly higher proportion of clonal expansions was observed in active smokers at surgery than in non-smokers (about 25% vs 18%, p=0.02). Higher percentages of high-frequency clones at the time of surgery were linked to endoscopic recurrence, and every patient with clonality above 26.8% (18/57) had recurrence. Only a subgroup of patients, of unstated size, had their mucosal CD4 and CD8 T cells sorted and sequenced. Compared with CD4 T cells, sorted CD8 T cells held more high-frequency clones, which suggests that the mucosal expansions were mostly CD8.

Adults with ileal or ileocolonic Crohn's disease for whom ileocolonic resection was indicated were considered eligible. Whole ileal mucosal biopsies were kept frozen at -80 degrees C prior to DNA extraction. Genomic DNA was extracted from frozen whole biopsies using a TRizol-based method and was quantified with a NanoDrop 2000 spectrophotometer. For commercial TCRB immunosequencing, about 500 nanograms of biopsy DNA were submitted for each sample. A two-step, amplification bias-controlled multiplex PCR was used by Adaptive Biotechnology to amplify CDR3 regions from genomic DNA. Primers for every V and J gene segment were used in the first PCR, and barcodes and Illumina adapters were added in the second PCR. CDR3 libraries were sequenced using an Illumina instrument. In the authors' own workflow: Analysis combined the vendor-provided pipelines with custom analysis of raw data in R/Bioconductor under R version 3.3.0. Clonality, ranging from 0 to 1, was calculated as the inverse of the normalised Shannon entropy of all productive clones. High-frequency clones were defined as the share of the repertoire occupied by the top 100 clones, with only clones passing a 95% confidence test being retained. Overlap between samples was measured with the Morisita-Horn index, while repertoire diversity was measured with the Simpson index. The clones in this table, taken by TCRdb from immuneACCESS, are in-frame only. Not every clone is retained; where verified, under half of the shortfall comes from an unresolved V gene, and the cause of the rest is unknown. From that table come the V and J calls and clone size; the DNA was used to work out D and trimming. For this sample the table gives 16,000 or so clones, of which almost 90% were detected only once. Around 5.6% of the sample goes to the ten largest clones.

Trimming at the junction amounts to 6 bases on V and 3 bases on J, and the germline ends lie 12 bases apart. From its cysteine to its phenylalanine, the CDR3 spans 13 amino acids. Left in the record is the CDR3 DNA by itself, 39 bases read in frame from the first base. Reading the germline V gene gives CDR1 MNHNS and CDR2 SASEGT. The receptor was isolated from an adult with Crohn's disease. The sample comprised ileal tissue. Here the chain combines TRBV6-1 and TRBJ2-7; D gene: possibly TRBD2, on 6 matching bases. The DNA is as follows: TGTGCCAGCAGCCGGGACTTCCACTACGAGCAGTACTTC. It translates as CASSRDFHYEQYF.